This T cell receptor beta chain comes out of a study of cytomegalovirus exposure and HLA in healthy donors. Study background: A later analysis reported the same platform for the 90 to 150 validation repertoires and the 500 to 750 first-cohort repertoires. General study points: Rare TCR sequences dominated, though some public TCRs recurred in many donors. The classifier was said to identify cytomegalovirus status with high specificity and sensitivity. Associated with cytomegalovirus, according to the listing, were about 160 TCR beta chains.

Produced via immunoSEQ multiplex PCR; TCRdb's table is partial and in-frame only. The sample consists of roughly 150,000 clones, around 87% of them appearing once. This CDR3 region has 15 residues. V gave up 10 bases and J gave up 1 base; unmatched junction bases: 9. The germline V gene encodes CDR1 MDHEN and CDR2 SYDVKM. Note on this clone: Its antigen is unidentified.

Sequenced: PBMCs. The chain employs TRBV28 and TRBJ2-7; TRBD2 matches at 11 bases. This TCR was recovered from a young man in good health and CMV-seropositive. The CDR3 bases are TGTGCCACGCGGACCCGACTAGCGGGATCCTACGAGCAGTACTTC. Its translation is CATRTRLAGSYEQYF.